This TCR beta chain was found in a study of identical twins. TCRdb used MiXCR to reprocess the 5' RACE reads, holding one entry per CDR3 protein. The sample lists fewer than 500,000 distinct CDR3 sequences, 20% to 25% occurring once. This clonotype was seen a few times. CDR1 and CDR2 from the germline V gene are SQVTM and ANQGSEA. With 4 bases removed from V and 5 bases from J, the gap between germline ends came to 11 bases. This CDR3 region has 12 residues. This sample also appeared in a second study, on T cells expressing NK-cell markers. From that study: An anti-gamma-delta TCR antibody restricted sorting to alpha-beta TCR T cells in several experiments. Questions lingered over whether expanded NKG2C+ T cell clones were HCMV-specific.

The chain uses TRBV29-1 and TRBJ2-5; a possible D gene is TRBD2 (6 bases). The source of this sequence is a woman aged 18-29 years in good health. The sequencing input was CD4+ T cells sorted from blood. CDR3 nucleotides: TGCAGCGTTGGACTAGTCGACGAGACCCAGTACTTC. It yields the protein CSVGLVDETQYF.